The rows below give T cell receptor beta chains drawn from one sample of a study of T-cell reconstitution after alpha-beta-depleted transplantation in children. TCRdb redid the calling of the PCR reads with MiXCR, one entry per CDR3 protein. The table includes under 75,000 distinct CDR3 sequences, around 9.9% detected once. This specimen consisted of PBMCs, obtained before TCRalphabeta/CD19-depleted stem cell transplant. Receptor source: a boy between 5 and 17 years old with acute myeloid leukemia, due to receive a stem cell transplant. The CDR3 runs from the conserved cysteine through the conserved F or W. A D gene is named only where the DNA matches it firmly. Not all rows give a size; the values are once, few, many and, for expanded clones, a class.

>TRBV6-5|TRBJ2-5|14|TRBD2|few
CASSLGLEGETQYF
TGTGCCAGCAGTTTGGGACTAGAGGGCGAGACCCAGTACTTC
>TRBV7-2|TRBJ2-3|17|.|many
CASSAPGNLGYTDTQYF
TGTGCCAGCAGCGCCCCGGGAAACTTAGGGTACACAGATACGCAGTATTTT
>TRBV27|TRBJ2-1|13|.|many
CASSDKGVYEQFF
TGTGCCAGCAGTGATAAAGGCGTCTATGAGCAGTTCTTC
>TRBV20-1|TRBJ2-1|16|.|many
CSATPRSMGGRNEQFF
TGCAGTGCTACACCGAGAAGCATGGGGGGACGCAATGAGCAGTTCTTC
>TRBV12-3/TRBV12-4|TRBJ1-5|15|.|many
CASSLIGLGNQPQHF
TGTGCCAGCAGTTTAATCGGGCTGGGCAATCAGCCCCAGCATTTT
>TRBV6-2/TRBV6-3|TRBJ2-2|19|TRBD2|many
CASSYSKAGLALRAGELFF
TGTGCCAGCAGTTACTCGAAGGCGGGACTAGCGCTTCGAGCCGGGGAGCTGTTTTTT
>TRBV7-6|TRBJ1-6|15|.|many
CASSLVQLGNSPLHF
TGTGCCAGCAGCTTAGTACAGTTAGGGAATTCACCCCTCCACTTT
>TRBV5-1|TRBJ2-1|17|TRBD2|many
CASSEEVAGSLGNEQFF
TGCGCCAGCAGCGAGGAGGTAGCGGGGAGTTTAGGTAATGAGCAGTTCTTC
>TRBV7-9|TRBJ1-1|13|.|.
CASSFVSNTEAFF
TGTGCCAGCAGCTTCGTTAGCAACACTGAAGCTTTCTTT
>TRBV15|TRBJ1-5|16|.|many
CATRDARTYSNQPQHF
TGTGCCACCAGGGACGCCCGGACATATAGCAATCAGCCCCAGCATTTT
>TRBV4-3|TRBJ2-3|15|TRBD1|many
CASSQGQGGTDTQYF
TGCGCCAGCAGCCAGGGACAGGGCGGCACAGATACGCAGTATTTT
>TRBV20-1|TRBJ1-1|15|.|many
CSAIPSQGAWTEAFF
TGCAGTGCTATACCGTCCCAGGGAGCTTGGACTGAAGCTTTCTTT
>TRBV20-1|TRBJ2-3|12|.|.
CSARDLTDTQYF
TGCAGTGCTAGAGATCTCACAGATACGCAGTATTTT
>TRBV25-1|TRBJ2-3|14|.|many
CASSDGGSTDTQYF
TGTGCCAGCAGTGACGGCGGATCCACAGATACGCAGTATTTT
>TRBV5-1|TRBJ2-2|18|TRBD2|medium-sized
CASSFLGTSGIGTGELFF
TGCGCCAGCAGCTTTCTCGGGACTAGCGGGATAGGTACCGGGGAGCTGTTTTTT
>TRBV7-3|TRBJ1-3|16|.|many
CASSRTGGVSGNTIYF
TGTGCCAGCAGTCGGACGGGGGGAGTTTCTGGAAACACCATATATTTT
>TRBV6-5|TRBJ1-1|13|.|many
CASSYPRYGEAFF
TGTGCCAGCAGTTACCCGCGCTATGGTGAAGCTTTCTTT
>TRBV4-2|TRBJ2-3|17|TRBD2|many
CASSQVGSGASTDTQYF
TGTGCCAGCAGCCAAGTTGGCAGCGGGGCTAGCACAGATACGCAGTATTTT
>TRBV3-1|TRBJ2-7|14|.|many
CASSRDLRSYEQYF
TGTGCCAGCAGCCGCGACCTTAGGTCCTACGAGCAGTACTTC
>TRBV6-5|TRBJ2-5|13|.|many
CASSTAGPETQYF
TGTGCCAGCAGTACTGCCGGGCCGGAGACCCAGTACTTC
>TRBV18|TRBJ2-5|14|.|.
CASSPVMDKETQYF
TGTGCCAGCTCACCGGTAATGGACAAAGAGACCCAGTACTTC
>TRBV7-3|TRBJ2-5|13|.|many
CASSLGGLETQYF
TGTGCCAGCAGCTTAGGCGGGTTGGAGACCCAGTACTTC
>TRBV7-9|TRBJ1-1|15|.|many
CASNSGVALNTEAFF
TGTGCCAGCAACTCAGGGGTGGCACTGAACACTGAAGCTTTCTTT
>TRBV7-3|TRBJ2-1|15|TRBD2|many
CASSQLAGAYNEQFF
TGTGCCAGCAGCCAACTAGCGGGAGCTTACAATGAGCAGTTCTTC
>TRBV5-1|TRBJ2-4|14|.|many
CASSSTGGGDIQYF
TGCGCCAGCAGCTCAACAGGAGGGGGGGACATTCAGTACTTC
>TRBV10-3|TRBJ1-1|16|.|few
CAISEDVRLGNTEAFF
TGTGCCATCAGTGAGGACGTACGTTTGGGAAACACTGAAGCTTTCTTT
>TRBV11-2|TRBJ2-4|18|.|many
CASSPGPGQPRRGNIQYF
TGTGCCAGCAGCCCAGGACCCGGACAACCCCGTCGGGGGAACATTCAGTACTTC
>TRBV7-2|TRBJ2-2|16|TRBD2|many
CASSLEASGLFGELFF
TGTGCCAGCAGCTTAGAAGCTAGCGGGCTCTTTGGGGAGCTGTTTTTT
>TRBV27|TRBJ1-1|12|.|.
CASSSPAGEAFF
TGTGCCAGCAGTTCTCCGGCAGGTGAAGCTTTCTTT